These T cell receptor beta chains were read from a single sample in a study of blood T cell repertoires in COVID-19. Assay: immunoSEQ multiplex PCR; the TCRdb copy retains only in-frame clones and omits some. The sample includes roughly 150,000 clones, about 86% of them seen just once. The specimen sequenced was peripheral blood. All receptors derive from a woman aged 70 to 79 who had recovered from COVID-19. Each CDR3 is given with its conserved first and last residue. The order of the fields is clone size, V gene, J gene, CDR3 length, D gene, CDR3 protein, CDR3 DNA. D genes are given only for firm matches. Rows give clone size only sometimes, using once, few, many, or a class for an expanded clone.

>.|TRBV18|TRBJ2-7|17|TRBD2
CASSPQGLAGGHYEQYF
TGTGCCAGCTCACCCCAAGGACTAGCGGGGGGGCACTACGAGCAGTACTTC
>.|TRBV29-1|TRBJ2-4|13|.
CSASSGEKNIQYF
TGCAGCGCCTCATCCGGGGAGAAAAACATTCAGTACTTC
>.|TRBV7-3|TRBJ2-1|12|TRBD2
CASGRDFGEQFF
TGTGCCAGCGGGAGGGATTTTGGTGAGCAGTTCTTC
>.|TRBV9|TRBJ2-1|13|TRBD2
CASSGTSYNEQFF
TGTGCCAGCAGCGGGACTAGCTACAATGAGCAGTTCTTC
>.|TRBV19|TRBJ1-1|14|TRBD1
CASSQTGVDTEAFF
TGTGCCAGTAGCCAGACAGGGGTTGACACTGAAGCTTTCTTT
>.|TRBV9|TRBJ1-2|16|TRBD1
CASSADDRETRGGYTF
TGTGCCAGCAGCGCGGACGACAGGGAGACGAGGGGTGGCTACACCTTC
>.|TRBV15|TRBJ2-5|14|TRBD1
CATADRAWGETQYF
TGTGCCACCGCGGACAGGGCCTGGGGCGAGACCCAGTACTTC
>.|TRBV28|TRBJ2-5|15|.
CATATPTTLRGTQYF
TGTGCCACCGCGACCCCGACTACCCTCCGGGGGACCCAGTACTTC
>.|TRBV4-1|TRBJ2-2|18|TRBD2
CASSQERLAGGLGGELFF
TGCGCCAGCAGCCAAGAGCGGCTAGCGGGGGGGCTTGGCGGGGAGCTGTTTTTT
>once|TRBV4-1|TRBJ1-4|13|.
CASSRGPFEKLFF
TGCGCCAGCAGCCGCGGGCCGTTTGAAAAACTGTTTTTT
>.|TRBV4-2|TRBJ2-1|15|TRBD2
CASRSGISSYNEQFF
TGTGCCAGCAGGAGCGGGATTAGCTCCTACAATGAGCAGTTCTTC
>.|TRBV5-1|TRBJ1-6|13|.
CASSPSGNSPLHF
TGCGCCAGCAGCCCGTCAGGGAATTCACCCCTCCACTTT
>.|TRBV4-2|TRBJ1-1|16|TRBD1
CASSQEGGRGWTEAFF
TGTGCCAGCAGCCAAGAAGGGGGCAGGGGGTGGACTGAAGCTTTCTTT
>.|TRBV6-6|TRBJ1-4|14|TRBD1
CASSGGQGEKKLFF
TGTGCCAGCAGCGGGGGACAGGGCGAGAAAAAACTGTTTTTT
>.|TRBV28|TRBJ2-7|14|TRBD2
CASSPPGLVSEQYF
TGTGCCAGCAGCCCTCCAGGACTAGTGAGCGAGCAGTACTTC
>.|TRBV9|TRBJ1-4|18|.
CASSATGGSLVTNEKLFF
TGTGCCAGCAGCGCCACTGGCGGGTCCCTCGTGACTAATGAAAAACTGTTTTTT
>.|TRBV6-5|TRBJ1-1|13|.
CASKRWGGTEAFF
TGTGCCAGCAAGAGGTGGGGGGGCACTGAAGCTTTCTTT
>.|TRBV11-1|TRBJ1-1|15|.
CASSLGRGLNTEAFF
TGTGCCAGCAGCTTGGGCAGGGGTCTGAACACTGAAGCTTTCTTT
>.|TRBV3-1/TRBV3-2|TRBJ2-3|16|TRBD2
CASSRTLAASTDTQYF
TGTGCCAGCAGCCGAACCCTAGCGGCTAGCACAGATACGCAGTATTTT
>once|TRBV7-9|TRBJ1-4|15|.
CASSPMGGPDEKLFF
TGTGCCAGCAGCCCGATGGGGGGGCCGGATGAAAAACTGTTTTTT
>.|TRBV5-1|TRBJ2-2|19|.
CASSLRAGWGAFDTGELFF
TGCGCCAGCAGCTTGAGGGCTGGGTGGGGAGCGTTCGATACCGGGGAGCTGTTTTTT
>.|TRBV7-3|TRBJ2-7|15|.
CASSPNRGGTYEQYF
TGTGCCAGCAGCCCCAATAGGGGGGGGACCTACGAGCAGTACTTC
>.|TRBV7-3|TRBJ1-6|13|.
CASSTDSYSPLHF
TGTGCCAGCAGCACGGACAGTTATTCACCCCTCCACTTT
>.|TRBV7-2|TRBJ1-1|14|.
CASSWTAANTEAFF
TGTGCCAGCAGCTGGACAGCGGCGAACACTGAAGCTTTCTTT
>.|TRBV6-5|TRBJ1-1|14|.
CASSPQLSSTEAFF
TGTGCCAGCAGTCCCCAACTATCGAGCACTGAAGCTTTCTTT
>.|TRBV27|TRBJ2-7|14|.
CASSSTAPGYEQYF
TGTGCCAGCAGTTCGACAGCTCCAGGTTACGAGCAGTACTTC
>once|TRBV5-1|TRBJ2-1|16|TRBD2
CASSRTSGPTYNEQFF
TGCGCCAGCAGCCGGACTAGCGGGCCCACCTACAATGAGCAGTTCTTC
>.|TRBV6-2/TRBV6-3|TRBJ1-5|15|TRBD1
CASSHGTGWDQPQHF
TGTGCCAGCAGCCACGGGACAGGCTGGGATCAGCCCCAGCATTTT
>.|TRBV24-1|TRBJ2-1|16|.
CATSDSSGLSYNEQFF
TGTGCCACCAGTGACTCAAGCGGGCTCTCCTACAATGAGCAGTTCTTC
>.|TRBV5-1|TRBJ2-3|18|TRBD1
CASSLGTGGTLSTDTQYF
TGCGCCAGCAGCTTGGGGACAGGGGGGACTCTTAGCACAGATACGCAGTATTTT
>.|TRBV20-1|TRBJ1-5|14|TRBD1
CSASRDSSNQPQHF
TGCAGTGCTAGTAGGGACAGTAGCAATCAGCCCCAGCATTTT
>few|TRBV2|TRBJ2-3|14|.
CASSEGLSGDTQYF
TGTGCCAGCAGTGAAGGGCTGTCGGGGGATACGCAGTATTTT
>.|TRBV18|TRBJ2-7|13|TRBD1
CASSPRTGPEQYF
TGTGCCAGCTCACCAAGGACAGGTCCCGAGCAGTACTTC
>.|TRBV7-3|TRBJ2-7|14|.
CASSPGPTRGEQYF
TGTGCCAGCAGCCCTGGACCGACCCGGGGCGAGCAGTACTTC
>.|TRBV5-1|TRBJ1-4|15|TRBD1
CASSASGTGEEKLFF
TGCGCCAGCAGCGCCTCCGGGACAGGGGAGGAAAAACTGTTTTTT
>.|TRBV2|TRBJ1-2|11|.
CASRMDSSYTF
TGTGCCAGCAGGATGGACAGTAGCTACACCTTC
>.|TRBV28|TRBJ2-7|14|TRBD1
CASSLLDRGGEQYF
TGTGCCAGCAGTTTATTGGACAGGGGCGGTGAGCAGTACTTC
>.|TRBV10-3|TRBJ2-7|15|TRBD1
CAITGGTGGSYEQYF
TGTGCCATCACCGGAGGGACAGGGGGTTCCTACGAGCAGTACTTC
>few|TRBV5-4|TRBJ2-5|14|.
CASSATRVEETQYF
TGTGCCAGCAGCGCCACTAGGGTGGAGGAGACCCAGTACTTC
>.|TRBV29-1|TRBJ1-2|14|.
CSVEDPRVIYGYTF
TGCAGCGTTGAAGATCCGAGGGTAATCTATGGCTACACCTTC
>few|TRBV6-5|TRBJ1-1|15|.
CASSFDPRDKGLAFF
TGTGCCAGCAGTTTCGACCCCCGGGACAAGGGGTTAGCTTTCTTT